Below, one T cell receptor (beta chain) is given with its context. Antigen: not known. Germline V CDR1 and CDR2: GTSNPN, SVGIG (reference sequence). V lost 8 bases and J lost 1; bases outside the gene matches: 7. CDR3 length: 13 residues. The source of the sample is a study of shared clonotypes between healthy human individuals. General study findings and limits: Unshared clonotypes carried lower generation probabilities than those common to all four donors.

Each of the donors was a healthy adult who was HIV-negative and had not had a recent acute infection or vaccination. Using immunoSEQ multiplex PCR, the repertoire was profiled, and TCRdb retains in-frame clones only, with some absent. The sample yields around 320,000 clones, around 86% seen once. The TCR sequence derives from a man younger than 35 in good health. V usage is TRBV30 and J usage is TRBJ1-1, with TRBD1 identical over 7 bases. Sequenced: memory CD8+ T cells sorted from blood. Subset of the sample: CD45RO+ cells pooled with CCR7-negative TemRA cells. The CDR3 here is CAVSRDRNTEAFF. The CDR3 nucleotides are TGTGCCGTTTCCCGGGACAGGAACACTGAAGCTTTCTTT.